This paragraph reports one T cell receptor beta chain. The antigen is unknown. TCRdb redid the calling of the RT-PCR reads with MiXCR, one entry per CDR3 protein. The sample records hundreds of thousands of distinct CDR3 sequences, roughly 15% being singletons. The data derive from a study of response to subunit inactivated influenza vaccine. The trim removed 5 bases at V and 3 bases at J, leaving 4 bases unmatched. The CDR3 runs to 14 residues. Germline V gene sequence: CDR1 SGHRS, CDR2 YFSETQ. Study outcomes and limitations: Only a handful of new T cells, the authors suggested, are recruited with each seasonal influenza vaccination.

The rearrangement links TRBV5-1 to TRBJ2-3; 9 bases are shared with TRBD1. The sequence derives from a man aged 50-60 years who received an inactivated influenza vaccine. The source material was PBMCs from blood, sampled approximately 15 days before vaccination. In DNA, the CDR3 is TGCGCCAGCAGACAGGGGGCAGAGACAGATACGCAGTATTTT. It is translated as CASRQGAETDTQYF.